The sequence of this T cell receptor beta chain was determined in a study of blood T cell repertoires in COVID-19. Study background: Sites in the United States, Italy and Spain provided acute and convalescent COVID-19 samples.

The method was immunoSEQ multiplex PCR; TCRdb's version includes in-frame clones alone and lacks a portion of them. The sample consists of some 190,000 clones, around 80% of them appearing once. V shed 5 bases and J shed 9 bases, with 14 bases lying between them. The CDR3 runs 13 residues. CDR1 and CDR2 (germline): LNHDA, SQIVND (reference sequence). Sequencing input: peripheral blood. J is TRBJ2-1 and V is TRBV19; a possible D gene is TRBD2 (5 bases). This TCR was recovered from a woman of 80 years or more with COVID-19, enrolled during active disease. CDR3 DNA sequence: TGTGCCAGTAGTTCAGAGGGCGCGGGTGAGCAGTTCTTC. It yields the protein CASSSEGAGEQFF. The full variable domain, rest sourced from reference TRBV19 and TRBJ2-1, is DGGITQSPKYLFRKEGQNVTLSCEQNLNHDAMYWYRQDPGQGLRLIYYSQIVNDFQKGDIAEGYSVSREKKESFPLTVTSAQKNPTAFYLCASSSEGAGEQFFGPGTRLTVL.